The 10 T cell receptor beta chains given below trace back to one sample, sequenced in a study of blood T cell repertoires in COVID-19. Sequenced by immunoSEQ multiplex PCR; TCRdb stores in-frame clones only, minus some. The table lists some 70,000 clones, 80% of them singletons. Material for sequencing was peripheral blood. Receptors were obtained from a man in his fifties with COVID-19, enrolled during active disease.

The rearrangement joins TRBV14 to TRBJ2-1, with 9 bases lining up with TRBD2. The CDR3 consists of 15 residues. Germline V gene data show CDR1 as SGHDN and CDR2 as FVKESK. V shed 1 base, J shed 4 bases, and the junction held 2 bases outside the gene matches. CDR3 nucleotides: TGTGCCAGCAGCCAAGTACTAGCGGGTTACAATGAGCAGTTCTTC. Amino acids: CASSQVLAGYNEQFF.

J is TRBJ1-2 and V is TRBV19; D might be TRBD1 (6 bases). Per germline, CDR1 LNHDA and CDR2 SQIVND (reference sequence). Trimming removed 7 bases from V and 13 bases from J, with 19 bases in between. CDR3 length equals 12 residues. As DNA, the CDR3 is TGTGCCAGTATGCCCCCGACAGGCCACTGCACCTTC. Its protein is CASMPPTGHCTF.

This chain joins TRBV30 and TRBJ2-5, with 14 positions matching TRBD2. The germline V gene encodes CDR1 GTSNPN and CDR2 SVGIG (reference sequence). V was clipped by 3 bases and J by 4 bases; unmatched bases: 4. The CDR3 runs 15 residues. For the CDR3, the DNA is TGTGCCTGGAGCGGGACTAGCGGGAGTTTAGAGACCCAGTACTTC. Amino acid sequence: CAWSGTSGSLETQYF.

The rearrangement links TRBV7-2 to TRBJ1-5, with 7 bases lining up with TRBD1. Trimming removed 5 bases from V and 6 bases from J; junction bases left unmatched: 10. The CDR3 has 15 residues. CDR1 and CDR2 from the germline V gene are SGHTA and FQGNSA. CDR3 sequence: CASSPQGGSSQPQHF. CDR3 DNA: TGTGCCAGCAGCCCGCAGGGGGGCTCGTCTCAGCCCCAGCATTTT.

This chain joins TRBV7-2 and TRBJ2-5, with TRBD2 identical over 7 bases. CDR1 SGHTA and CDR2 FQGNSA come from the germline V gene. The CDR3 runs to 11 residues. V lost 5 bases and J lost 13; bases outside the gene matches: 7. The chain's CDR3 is CASSASGIGYF. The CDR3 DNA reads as TGTGCCAGCAGCGCCAGCGGGATAGGGTACTTC.

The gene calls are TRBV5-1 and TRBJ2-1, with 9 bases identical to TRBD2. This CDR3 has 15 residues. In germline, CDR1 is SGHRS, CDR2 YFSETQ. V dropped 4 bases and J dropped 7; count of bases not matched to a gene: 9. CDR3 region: CASSITGLAENEQFF. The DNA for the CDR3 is TGCGCCAGCAGCATAACGGGACTAGCCGAAAATGAGCAGTTCTTC. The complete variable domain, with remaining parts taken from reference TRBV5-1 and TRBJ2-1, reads KAGVTQTPRYLIKTRGQQVTLSCSPISGHRSVSWYQQTPGQGLQFLFEYFSETQRNKGNFPGRFSGRQFSNSRSEMNVSTLELGDSALYLCASSITGLAENEQFFGPGTRLTVL.

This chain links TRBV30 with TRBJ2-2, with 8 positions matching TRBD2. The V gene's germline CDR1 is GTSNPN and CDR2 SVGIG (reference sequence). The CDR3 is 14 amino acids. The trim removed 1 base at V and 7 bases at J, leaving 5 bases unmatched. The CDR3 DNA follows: TGTGCCTGGAGTGAGGGGACTAGGGACGGGGAGCTGTTTTTT. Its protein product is CAWSEGTRDGELFF.

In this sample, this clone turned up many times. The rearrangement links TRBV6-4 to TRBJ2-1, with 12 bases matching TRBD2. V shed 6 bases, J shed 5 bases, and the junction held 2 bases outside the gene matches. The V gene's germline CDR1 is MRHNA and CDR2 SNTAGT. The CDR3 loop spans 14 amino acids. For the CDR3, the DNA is TGTGCCAGCAGCCTAGCGGGAGGGAACAATGAGCAGTTCTTC. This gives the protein CASSLAGGNNEQFF.

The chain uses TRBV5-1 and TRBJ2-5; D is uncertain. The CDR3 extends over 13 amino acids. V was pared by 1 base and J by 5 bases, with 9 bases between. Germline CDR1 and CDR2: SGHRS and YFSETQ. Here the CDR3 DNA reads TGCGCCAGCAGCTTGATACTTCGGGAGACCCAGTACTTC. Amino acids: CASSLILRETQYF.

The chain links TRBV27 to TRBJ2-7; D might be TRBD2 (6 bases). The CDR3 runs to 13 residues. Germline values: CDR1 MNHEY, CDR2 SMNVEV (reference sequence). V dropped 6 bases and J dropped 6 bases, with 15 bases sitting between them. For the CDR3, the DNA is TGTGCCAGCAGCCCGGATCGGAGGGGCGAGCAGTACTTC. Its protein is CASSPDRRGEQYF.